The TCR beta chain under discussion was sequenced for a study of OX40 agonist ivuxolimab in advanced cancers. On the study more broadly: Patients received ivuxolimab, an agonistic anti-OX40 (CD134) antibody. People in dose escalation had one of these cancers: hepatocellular carcinoma, melanoma, renal cell or head and neck cancer. Study-level results: The specificity for antigen of the expanded peripheral T cells was not determined.

The protocol was immunoSEQ multiplex PCR, while the TCRdb copy is restricted to in-frame clones and leaves out a portion. The data contain some 100,000 clones, about 85% of them singletons. Blood was sampled at baseline, cycle 4 day 1, and cycle 7 day 1. About this clone itself: Its antigen is still unknown.

The V gene lost 4 bases and the J gene lost 4 bases, with 8 bases spanning the gap. This CDR3 region has 13 residues. Germline CDR1 and CDR2: SGHRS and YFSETQ. The TCR sequence derives from an adult with an advanced solid tumor such as melanoma, head and neck, liver or kidney cancer. This sequence joins TRBV5-1 and TRBJ1-4, with unresolved D. The source was CD4+ or CD8+ T cells sorted from blood, collected in a trial of the OX40 agonist ivuxolimab. The CDR3 DNA sequence: TGCGCCAGCAGCCAACGGGTTAATGAAAAACTGTTTTTT. As protein: CASSQRVNEKLFF.